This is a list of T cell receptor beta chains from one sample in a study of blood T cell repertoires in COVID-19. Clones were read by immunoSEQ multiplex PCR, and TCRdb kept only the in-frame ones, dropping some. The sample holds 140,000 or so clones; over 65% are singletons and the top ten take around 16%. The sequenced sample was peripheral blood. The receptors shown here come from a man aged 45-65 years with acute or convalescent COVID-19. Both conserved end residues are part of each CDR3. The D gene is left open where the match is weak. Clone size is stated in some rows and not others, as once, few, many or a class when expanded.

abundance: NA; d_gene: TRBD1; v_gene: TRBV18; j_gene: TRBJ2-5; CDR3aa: CASSHAGQGGETQYF; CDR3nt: TGTGCCAGCTCACATGCCGGACAGGGTGGAGAGACCCAGTACTTC
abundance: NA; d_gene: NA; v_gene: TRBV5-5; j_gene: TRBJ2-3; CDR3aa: CASSLYWGPDTQYF; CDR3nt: TGTGCCAGCAGCTTGTATTGGGGCCCAGATACGCAGTATTTT
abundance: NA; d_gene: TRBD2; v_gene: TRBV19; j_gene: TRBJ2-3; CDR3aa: CASSMRLAGARTDTQYF; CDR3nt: TGTGCCAGTAGTATGCGGTTAGCGGGGGCCCGCACAGATACGCAGTATTTT
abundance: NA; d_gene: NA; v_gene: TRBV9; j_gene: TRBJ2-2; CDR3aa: CASSVGGPGELFF; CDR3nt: TGTGCCAGCAGCGTAGGAGGGCCCGGGGAGCTGTTTTTT
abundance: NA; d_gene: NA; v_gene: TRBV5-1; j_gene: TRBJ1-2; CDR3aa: CASSLAQSSYGYTF; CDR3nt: TGCGCCAGCAGCTTGGCGCAATCTAGCTATGGCTACACCTTC
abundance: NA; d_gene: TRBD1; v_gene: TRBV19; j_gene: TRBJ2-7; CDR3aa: CASSRDRAYEQYF; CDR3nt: TGTGCCAGTAGTAGGGACAGGGCCTACGAGCAGTACTTC
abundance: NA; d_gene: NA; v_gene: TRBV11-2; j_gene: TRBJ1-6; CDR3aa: CASSFIQYNSPLHF; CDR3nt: TGTGCCAGCAGCTTTATACAATATAATTCACCCCTCCACTTT
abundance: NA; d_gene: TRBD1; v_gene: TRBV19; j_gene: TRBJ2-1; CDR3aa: CASSINTGGSGEQFF; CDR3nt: TGTGCCAGTAGTATTAATACAGGGGGCTCGGGTGAGCAGTTCTTC
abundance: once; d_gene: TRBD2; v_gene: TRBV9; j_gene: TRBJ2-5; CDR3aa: CASSPLGLAGAETQYF; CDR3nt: TGTGCCAGCAGCCCCCTGGGACTAGCGGGGGCAGAGACCCAGTACTTC
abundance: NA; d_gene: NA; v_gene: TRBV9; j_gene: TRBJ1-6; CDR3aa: CASSGLEGSNSPLHF; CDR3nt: TGTGCCAGCAGCGGCCTTGAGGGTAGTAATTCACCCCTCCACTTT
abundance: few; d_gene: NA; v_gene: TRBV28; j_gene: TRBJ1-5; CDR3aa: CASSSPRGAGPQHF; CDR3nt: TGTGCCAGCAGTTCCCCCCGCGGGGCGGGGCCCCAGCATTTT
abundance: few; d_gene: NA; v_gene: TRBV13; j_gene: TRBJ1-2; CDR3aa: CASSLPGPGRDGYTF; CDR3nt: TGTGCCAGCAGCTTACCAGGCCCCGGGAGGGATGGCTACACCTTC
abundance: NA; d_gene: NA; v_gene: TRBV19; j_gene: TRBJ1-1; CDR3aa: CASINPTGPMNTEAFF; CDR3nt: TGTGCCAGTATCAACCCGACAGGACCCATGAACACTGAAGCTTTCTTT
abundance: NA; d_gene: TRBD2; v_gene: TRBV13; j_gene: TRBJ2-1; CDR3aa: CASRNPGTRLGEQFF; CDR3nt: TGTGCCAGCAGGAACCCGGGGACTAGGCTCGGTGAGCAGTTCTTC
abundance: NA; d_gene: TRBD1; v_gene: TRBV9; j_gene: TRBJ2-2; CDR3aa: CASGRGSNTGELFF; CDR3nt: TGTGCCAGCGGCAGGGGGTCTAACACCGGGGAGCTGTTTTTT
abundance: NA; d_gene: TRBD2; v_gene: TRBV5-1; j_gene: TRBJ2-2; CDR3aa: CASSLISGGPHTGELFF; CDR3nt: TGCGCCAGCAGCTTGATTTCGGGGGGTCCTCACACCGGGGAGCTGTTTTTT
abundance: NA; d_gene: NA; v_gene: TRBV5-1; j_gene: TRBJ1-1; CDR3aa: CASSIQASNTEAFF; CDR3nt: TGCGCCAGCAGCATACAGGCGTCGAACACTGAAGCTTTCTTT
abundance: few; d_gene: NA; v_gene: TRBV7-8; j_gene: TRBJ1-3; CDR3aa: CASSPRPAGPSGNTIYF; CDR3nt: TGTGCCAGCAGCCCTCGGCCGGCAGGGCCCTCTGGAAACACCATATATTTT
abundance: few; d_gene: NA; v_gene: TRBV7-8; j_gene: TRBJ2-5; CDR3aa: CASSPYGGKTQYF; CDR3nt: TGTGCCAGCAGCCCATATGGGGGGAAGACCCAGTACTTC
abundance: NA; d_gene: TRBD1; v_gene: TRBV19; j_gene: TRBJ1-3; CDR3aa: CASRTDRGPGNTIYF; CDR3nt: TGTGCCAGTAGGACGGACAGGGGGCCTGGAAACACCATATATTTT
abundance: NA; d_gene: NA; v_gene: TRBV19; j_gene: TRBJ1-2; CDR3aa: CASSSSSNYGYTF; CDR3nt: TGTGCCAGTAGTTCTTCGAGCAACTATGGCTACACCTTC
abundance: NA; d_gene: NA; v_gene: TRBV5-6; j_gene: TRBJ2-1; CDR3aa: CASISSVNSYNEQFF; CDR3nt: TGTGCCAGCATCTCTAGCGTTAACTCCTACAATGAGCAGTTCTTC
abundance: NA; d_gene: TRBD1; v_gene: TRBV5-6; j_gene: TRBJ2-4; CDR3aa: CASSLVGQGRDIQYF; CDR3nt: TGTGCCAGCAGCTTGGTGGGACAGGGTAGGGACATTCAGTACTTC
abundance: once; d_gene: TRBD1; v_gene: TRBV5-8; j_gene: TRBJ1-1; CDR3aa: CASSLYRDSPLTLNTEAFF; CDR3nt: TGTGCCAGTTCCCTCTACCGGGACAGCCCTTTAACTTTGAACACTGAAGCTTTCTTT
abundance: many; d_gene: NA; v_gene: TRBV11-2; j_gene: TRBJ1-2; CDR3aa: CASSEKRGPLSLGGYTF; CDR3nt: TGTGCCAGCAGCGAAAAAAGGGGCCCCTTGAGTTTAGGTGGCTACACCTTC